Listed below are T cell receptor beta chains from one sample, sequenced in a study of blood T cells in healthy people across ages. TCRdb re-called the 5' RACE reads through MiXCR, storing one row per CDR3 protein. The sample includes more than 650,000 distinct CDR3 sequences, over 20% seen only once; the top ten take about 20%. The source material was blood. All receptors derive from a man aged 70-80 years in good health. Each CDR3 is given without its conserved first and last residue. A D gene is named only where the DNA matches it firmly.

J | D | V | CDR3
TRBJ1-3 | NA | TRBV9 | ASSAIAGTGNTIY
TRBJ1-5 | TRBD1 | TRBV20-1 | SARDLWTGEDQPQH
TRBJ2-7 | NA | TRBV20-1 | SARDRTPREQY
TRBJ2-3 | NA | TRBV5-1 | ASNLQGRNTDTQY
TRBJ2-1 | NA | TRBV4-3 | ASSHSWADYSYNEQF
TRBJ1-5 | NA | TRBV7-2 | ASSLGGGTYSNQPQH
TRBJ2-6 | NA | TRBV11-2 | ASSPLKRGANVLT
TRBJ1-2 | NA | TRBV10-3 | AISERGGSDYGYT
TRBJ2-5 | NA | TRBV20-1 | SVIKQETQY
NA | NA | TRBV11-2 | ASRSTGRLNEQY
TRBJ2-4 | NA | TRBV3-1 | ASSQERLEGKNIQY
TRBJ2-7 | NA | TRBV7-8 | ASSSNPRQISNEQY
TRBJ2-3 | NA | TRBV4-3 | ASSQEGTYPDTQY
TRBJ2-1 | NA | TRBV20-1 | SAGTNEQF
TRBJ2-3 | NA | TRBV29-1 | SVEKRNTDTQY
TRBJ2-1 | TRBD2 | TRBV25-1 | ASSESSGPPYNEQF
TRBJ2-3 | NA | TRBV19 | ASGGRGLGDTQY
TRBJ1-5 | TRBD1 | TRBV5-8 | ASSLDEGAIDQPQH
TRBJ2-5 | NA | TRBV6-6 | ASIKTRGETQY
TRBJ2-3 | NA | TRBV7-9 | ASSFGVGGDTQY
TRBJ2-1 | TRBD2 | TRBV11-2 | ASSLTSGIREQF
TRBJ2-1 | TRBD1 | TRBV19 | ASSIAARGPRNEQF
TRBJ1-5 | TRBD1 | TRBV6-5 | ASSRDRGPNQPQH
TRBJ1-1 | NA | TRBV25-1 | ASSDPASRTEAF
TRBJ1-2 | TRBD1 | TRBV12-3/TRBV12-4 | ASSVGQGISYT
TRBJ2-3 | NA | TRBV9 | ASSVAPEGDTQY
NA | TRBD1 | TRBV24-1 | ATSVPGQLSEQF
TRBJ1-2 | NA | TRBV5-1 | ASSLPGRTANYGYT
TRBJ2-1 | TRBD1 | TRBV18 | ASSLGTGTSNEQF
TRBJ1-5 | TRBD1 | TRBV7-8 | ASSTETGAGQPQH
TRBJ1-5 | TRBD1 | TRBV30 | AWGADRGQPQH
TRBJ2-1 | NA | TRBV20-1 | SASKAAGSSYNEQF
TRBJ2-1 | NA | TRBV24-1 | ATSDRSYSTSSYNEQF
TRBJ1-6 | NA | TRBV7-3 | ASSLYLDSPLH
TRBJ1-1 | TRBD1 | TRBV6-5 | ASSYSDRAGTEAF
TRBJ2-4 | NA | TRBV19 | ASSRQAKNIQY
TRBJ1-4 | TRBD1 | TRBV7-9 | ASSPWTGTAEKLF
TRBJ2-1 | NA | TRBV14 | ASSQKVVPYNEQF
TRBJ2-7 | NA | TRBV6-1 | ASSEDGPWDEQY
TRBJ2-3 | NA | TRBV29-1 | SGGAFDADTQY
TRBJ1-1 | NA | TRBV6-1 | ASSEAQGFAEAF
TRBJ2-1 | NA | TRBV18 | ASSPDPGTGNEQF
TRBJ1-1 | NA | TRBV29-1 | SVQEGILNTEAF
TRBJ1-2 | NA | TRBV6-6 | ASSYADSPYGYT
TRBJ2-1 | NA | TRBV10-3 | AISESLISRRSYNEQF
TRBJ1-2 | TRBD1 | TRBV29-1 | SVDMTGVVGGYT
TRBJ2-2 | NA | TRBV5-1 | ASSFLTSSPGELF
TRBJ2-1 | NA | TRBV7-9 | ASSLASSYNEQF
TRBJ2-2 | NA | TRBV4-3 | ASSRGDNTGELF
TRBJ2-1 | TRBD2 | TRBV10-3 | ATQPGLAGDDEQF
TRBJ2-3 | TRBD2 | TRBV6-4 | ASGTTGDTQY
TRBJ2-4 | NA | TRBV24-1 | ATSDSRQAVENIQY
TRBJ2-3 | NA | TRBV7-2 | ASRRTSTDTQY
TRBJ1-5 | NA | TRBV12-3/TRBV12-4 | ASTSLGKPQH
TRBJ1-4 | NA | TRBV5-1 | ASSPGAGANEKLF
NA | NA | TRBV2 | ASTSRNYEQY
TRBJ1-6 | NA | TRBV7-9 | ASNPGSSYNSPPH
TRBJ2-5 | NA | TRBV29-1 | SAEELVGYETQY
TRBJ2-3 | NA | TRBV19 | ATATTDTQY